The sequence of this TCR beta chain was determined in a study of regulatory T cells in long-lasting Graves disease. Documented time point: newly diagnosed GD, antithyroid drugs for less than 3 months. Extracted RNA from PBMCs served as the source of the TCR library. This clonotype was seen at least ten times. Trimming took 1 base from V and 4 from J, leaving 17 bases between them. Germline loops: CDR1 SGHVS, CDR2 FQNEAQ. This CDR3 spans 18 amino acids. According to the study, TCR beta libraries were built with iRepertoire HTBI primers and CDR3-region Arm-PCR. TCRdb re-derived calls from the multiplex PCR reads in MiXCR, one entry per CDR3 protein. Altogether around 450,000 distinct CDR3 sequences are present, approximately 15% being singletons, with the ten largest covering about 8%. These sequences were also reported in another study, on T cells in Graves' hyperthyroidism and ophthalmopathy.

The TCR comes from a woman aged 40 to 49 with Graves disease. V is TRBV7-8 and J is TRBJ1-6, with a weak D call TRBD1 (6 bases). Sequencing used peripheral blood mononuclear cells (PBMCs), obtained at new diagnosis, from a patient treated with antithyroid drugs. For the CDR3, the DNA is TGTGCCAGCAGCTTAGGCCGATGGGCAGGGGTTTATAATTCACCCCTCCACTTT. Protein: CASSLGRWAGVYNSPLHF.